This TCR beta chain was sequenced for a study of beta chain features in type 1 diabetes. Across the whole study: On cell yields, gender and age, patients and healthy donors were similar. Study-wide results and limits: Comparison showed that naive, central memory and Treg TCRB repertoires appeared more similar among patients than among healthy donors.

Reverse transcribing all isolated RNA meant expressed TCRB transcripts were sequenced. The table came from immunoSEQ multiplex PCR; TCRdb's copy has only in-frame clones and leaves some out. This sample has about 240,000 clones, with 27% found just once. The V end lost 2 bases, the J end lost 4 bases, and 11 bases lay between the germline ends. The CDR3 spans 14 residues. The germline V gene encodes CDR1 MDHEN and CDR2 SYDVKM. Comments on this clone: As yet, its antigen is unknown.

Sorting of CD4+ naive, central memory, regulatory and stem cell-like memory cells was performed via CD45RO/CCR7/CD25/CD127/CD95/CD27. Specimen: central memory CD4+ T cells from blood. This receptor was taken from a young man in good health. The rearrangement links TRBV28 to TRBJ2-5; D is possibly TRBD2 (6 bases). In nucleotides, the CDR3 is TGTGCCAGCAGTTTAGGGGGGATAGGAGAGACCCAGTACTTC. Amino acid sequence: CASSLGGIGETQYF.